This T cell receptor (beta chain) was found in a study of T cell responses to AZD1222 COVID-19 vaccine (dated by TCRdb to the early 2020s). Regarding the study in general: A total of 230 to 250 trial participants underwent TCR sequencing, of whom 207 received two doses of AZD1222 and some 25 received two doses of the MenACWY control vaccine. Enrollment into the trials was organized by age into subgroups of 18-55, 56-69 and 70-plus years, and those subgroups contained about 160, 30 and 59 TCR-sequenced participants, respectively.

Taken with the paper, the label for time point translates to: about 28 days (+/-7) after the second vaccine dose. AZD1222 recipients with second doses at about 4 weeks or about 12 weeks were pooled, because spike-specific TCR depth and breadth did not differ between schedules. The vaccinee samples were drawn from two UK trials, COV001 and COV002, one of which was a single-blind randomized controlled phase 2/3 trial testing AZD1222 (ChAdOx1 nCoV-19) in healthy adults. For TCRbeta chain sequencing, PBMC samples from trial participants were taken at day 0 and at day 28 after the second dose. What the research found in general, with its limitations: Reportedly, almost half of the unique spike-specific TCRs recognized epitopes lying outside the regions that are mutated in the B.1.351 and B.1.1.7 variants. A significant rise in spike-specific TCR breadth and depth was observed after two AZD1222 doses relative to day 0 and relative to MenACWY recipients. CD4 TCRs associated with the vaccine covered the entire spike protein, and the dominant responses were in regions 160-218 and 743-854. Conclusions about previously exposed vaccinees are limited because only six or seven AZD1222 recipients were SARS-CoV-2 seropositive at baseline. The 56-69-year group was small, and its depth increase did not reach significance, likely because of low power. Because no samples from the day 14 peak response were available, repertoires could be characterized only after the peak T cell response. Participants were mostly white British, with more females than males. The authors suggested clonal diversity may have been underestimated.

The CDR3 regions of human TCRbeta chains were analyzed by immunosequencing. Processing in the source paper ran as follows. TCRs in the repertoires were matched against a reference library of SARS-CoV-2-specific TCRs that had been generated with the MIRA antigen-specificity platform. Breadth meant the fraction of unique TCRs that were SARS-CoV-2-associated, whereas depth meant the fraction of total T cells that were SARS-CoV-2-associated. Using the MIRA data, every spike-specific TCR was mapped to the spike region that the TCR reacted to and assigned to either a CD4 or a CD8 class. Log10-transformed breadth and depth values were compared by one-way ANOVA with Sidak's multiple comparisons tests. What TCRdb holds here is the immuneACCESS table cut down to in-frame rearrangements. Part of the clones is not present; checked against another copy, under half of the missing clones reflect an unresolved V gene, and the others are unexplained. That table is the source of V, J and clone size, and D and trimming were worked out from the DNA. The sample records 160,000 or so clones, around nine tenths of which are singletons. Roughly 4% of the sample lies in the top ten.

V sheds 6 bases and J sheds 1 base, leaving 9 bases between their ends. The CDR3 sequence holds 13 residues, the cysteine and phenylalanine included. CDR3 DNA is the only sequence kept; it has 39 bases, read in frame from the first base. Looking up the germline V gene yields CDR1 SGHTA and CDR2 FQGTGA. On this clone itself: The target of this receptor is not known. Qualities for individual bases were not recorded, and no much larger clone is one base off.

The sequence joins TRBV7-3 to TRBJ1-1, and possibly TRBD1, on 5 matching bases. The source is an adult who received the AZD1222 COVID-19 vaccine. The specimen was peripheral blood, collected 28 days after the second AZD1222 dose. The nucleotide sequence reads as follows: TGTGCCAGCAGTTCACAGGAGAACACTGAAGCTTTCTTT. Its protein product is CASSSQENTEAFF.